This T cell receptor (beta chain) was sequenced during a study of CD8 T cells in ankylosing spondylitis. The study's findings and limits: Significant enrichment of disease-linked clones was reported in matched ankylosing spondylitis synovial fluid. Ankylosing spondylitis blood seemed to carry a telltale TCR beta motif made of about 8 highly homologous variants.

Making the TCR beta libraries involved quantitative 5'-RACE with molecular barcodes. MiXCR, run by TCRdb on the 5' RACE reads, gives a single entry per CDR3 protein. The sample has roughly 13,000 distinct CDR3 sequences, 2.8% seen once. This clonotype came up many times. Its antigen is not identified. Looked up from germline, CDR1 is SGDLS and CDR2 is YYNGEE. The ends were cut back, 5 bases at V and 3 bases at J, with 7 bases in the middle. The CDR3 length is 12 residues. This sequence was found in a male donor with ankylosing spondylitis or in good health (not recorded which). The gene calls are TRBV9 and TRBJ2-3; no clear D. The sample was blood, either unsorted or a sorted T cell fraction (not recorded which). The CDR3 reads CASRGDTDTQYF. DNA of the CDR3: TGTGCCAGCAGGGGTGATACAGATACGCAGTATTTT.